The rows below give T cell receptor beta chains drawn from one sample of a study of PD-L1 blockade in urothelial cancer. Only in-frame clones appear in the TCRdb table, and some are missing; sequencing was by immunoSEQ multiplex PCR. The table has about 72,000 clones, roughly 84% seen once. This sample comprised PBMCs, obtained around atezolizumab (anti-PD-L1) treatment. These receptors all stem from a man aged 70 or older with urothelial cancer. The CDR3 runs from the conserved cysteine through the conserved F or W. Each record gives: J gene, V gene, clone size, D gene, CDR3 DNA, CDR3 protein. D genes are given only for firm matches. Not all rows give a size; the values are once, few, many and, for expanded clones, a class.

TRBJ1-5,TRBV28,NA,NA,TGTGCCAGCAGTTTAACGGCCAGGGGCAATCAGCCCCAGCATTTT,CASSLTARGNQPQHF
TRBJ2-5,TRBV6-5,NA,NA,TGTGCCAGCAGACCCCGTCGAGGGGAGACCCAGTACTTC,CASRPRRGETQYF
TRBJ2-7,TRBV28,NA,TRBD2,TGTGCCAGCAGTTTCGCGGGGGGGGCAGCCCGCGAGCAGTACTTC,CASSFAGGAAREQYF
TRBJ2-1,TRBV5-1,NA,NA,TGCGCCAGCAGCGCCCTTCAGGAAGCGGGTAGTAAGTACAATGAGCAGTTCTTC,CASSALQEAGSKYNEQFF
TRBJ2-7,TRBV6-1,NA,TRBD1,TGTGCCAGCAGTGCGGACAGGCGCTCCTACGAGCAGTACTTC,CASSADRRSYEQYF
TRBJ1-3,TRBV5-1,NA,NA,TGCGCCAGCAGCTTAGAACGGAGCTCTGGAAACACCATATATTTT,CASSLERSSGNTIYF
TRBJ1-1,TRBV5-4,NA,NA,TGTGCCAGCAGCTTGGTTGGCTCAAACACTGAAGCTTTCTTT,CASSLVGSNTEAFF
TRBJ2-3,TRBV7-6,once,TRBD1,TGTGCCAGCAGCTTAGGGGCAGGGGGCAAAGATACGCAGTATTTT,CASSLGAGGKDTQYF
TRBJ2-1,TRBV6-4,NA,NA,TGTGCCAGCAGTGACGGCGGGATCAGCAATGAGCAGTTCTTC,CASSDGGISNEQFF
TRBJ2-1,TRBV5-1,NA,TRBD2,TGCGCCAGCAGCTCATCCGGGACTAGAGTCTATGAGCAGTTCTTC,CASSSSGTRVYEQFF